This record covers a single TCR beta chain. Its antigen is unknown. The data were obtained in a study of breast tumors, draining lymph nodes, adjacent tissues. Study findings and constraints: Findings are consistent with lymph node origin and intratumoral expansion of most tumor T cells. Tumor repertoires ranked between lymph nodes and nontumor tissue in diversity, with V and J gene preferences. Compared with basal-like, luminal-like tumors shared significantly more repertoire with nontumor tissue. That most tumor T cells come from lymph nodes remained unproven.

V lost 0 bases and J 4 bases, leaving 18 bases between the germline ends. From germline, CDR1 is SGDLS and CDR2 YYNGEE. The CDR3 spans 17 residues. One entry per CDR3 protein, called by TCRdb with MiXCR from the multiplex PCR reads. This table has fewer than 25,000 distinct CDR3 sequences, about 38% appearing once. The chain links TRBV9 to TRBJ2-3; tentatively, D is TRBD1 (6 bases). This TCR was recovered from a female donor with breast cancer. Some clones in this sample may be carry-over from other donors' samples. Sequencing used breast tumor tissue. DNA of the CDR3: TGTGCCAGCAGCGTAGATGTGGGACAACAAGGGGCAGATACGCAGTATTTT. Encoded protein: CASSVDVGQQGADTQYF.